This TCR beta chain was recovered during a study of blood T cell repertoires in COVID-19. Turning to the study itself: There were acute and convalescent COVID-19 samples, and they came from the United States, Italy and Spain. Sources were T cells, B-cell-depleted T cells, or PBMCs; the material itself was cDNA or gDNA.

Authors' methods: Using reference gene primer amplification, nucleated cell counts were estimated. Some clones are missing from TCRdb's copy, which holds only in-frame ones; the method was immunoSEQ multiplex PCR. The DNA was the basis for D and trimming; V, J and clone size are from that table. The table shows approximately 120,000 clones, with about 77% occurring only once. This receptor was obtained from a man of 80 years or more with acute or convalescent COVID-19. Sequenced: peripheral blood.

The CDR3 DNA reads as TGTGCCAGCAGTGCGACTAGCGGGGGAAGCACAGATACGCAGTATTTT. Protein sequence: CASSATSGGSTDTQYF. The chain joins TRBV25-1 to TRBJ2-3; 12 positions agree with TRBD2. This CDR3 has 16 amino acids. CDR1 and CDR2 (germline): MGHDK, SYGVNS. With V trimmed by 4 bases and J by 0 bases, 2 bases remained unmatched.